The rows below give T cell receptor beta chains drawn from one sample of a study of OX40 agonist ivuxolimab in advanced cancers. The assay was immunoSEQ multiplex PCR, and TCRdb's table has in-frame clones only and misses some. The sample holds about 73,000 clones, 86% seen once. The material sequenced was CD4+ or CD8+ T cells sorted from blood, taken in a trial of the OX40 agonist ivuxolimab. The receptors originated from an adult with an advanced solid tumor such as melanoma, head and neck, liver or kidney cancer. The conserved cysteine and the conserved F or W are not part of the CDR3 here. The listing skips clone size in some rows; elsewhere it reads once, few, many or a size class.

abundance: .
j_gene: TRBJ1-2
v_gene: TRBV2
CDR3aa: ASSPETAYT

abundance: .
j_gene: TRBJ1-2
v_gene: TRBV19
CDR3aa: ASTSTGTGVGT

abundance: .
j_gene: TRBJ1-1
v_gene: TRBV6-6
CDR3aa: ASSYSGQRYTEAF

abundance: .
j_gene: TRBJ1-5
v_gene: TRBV27
CDR3aa: ASSLGGEGLRGNQPQH

abundance: .
j_gene: TRBJ2-6
v_gene: TRBV29-1
CDR3aa: SVALANVLT

abundance: once
j_gene: TRBJ1-4
v_gene: TRBV6-5
CDR3aa: ASKAGGAEEKLF

abundance: .
j_gene: TRBJ2-1
v_gene: TRBV6-5
CDR3aa: ASSYPQVRNNEQF

abundance: .
j_gene: TRBJ2-2
v_gene: TRBV11-3
CDR3aa: ASSLVSGTNTGELF

abundance: .
j_gene: TRBJ1-1
v_gene: TRBV7-9
CDR3aa: ASSSSGRAEAF

abundance: .
j_gene: TRBJ1-1
v_gene: TRBV5-6
CDR3aa: ASSLSTRHRGVIVAF

abundance: .
j_gene: TRBJ2-5
v_gene: TRBV5-1
CDR3aa: ASSLGPRTTRRETQY

abundance: .
j_gene: TRBJ1-2
v_gene: TRBV9
CDR3aa: ASSGDRGYGYT

abundance: once
j_gene: TRBJ2-1
v_gene: TRBV30
CDR3aa: AWSVGAGKYNEQF

abundance: few
j_gene: TRBJ1-5
v_gene: TRBV28
CDR3aa: ASSGLGPQH

abundance: few
j_gene: TRBJ1-2
v_gene: TRBV5-8
CDR3aa: ASSLEGAFNYGYT

abundance: once
j_gene: TRBJ2-7
v_gene: TRBV19
CDR3aa: ASSLLAGVPYEQY

abundance: .
j_gene: TRBJ1-2
v_gene: TRBV4-3
CDR3aa: ASSQDRHPSSGYT

abundance: once
j_gene: TRBJ1-6
v_gene: TRBV9
CDR3aa: ASSATGQEGGSPLH

abundance: .
j_gene: TRBJ1-4
v_gene: TRBV7-9
CDR3aa: APGDEKLF

abundance: .
j_gene: TRBJ2-6
v_gene: TRBV27
CDR3aa: ASSLFLGTGGAGANVLT

abundance: few
j_gene: TRBJ2-1
v_gene: TRBV6-5
CDR3aa: ASSYSRTSGYNEQF

abundance: .
j_gene: TRBJ2-1
v_gene: TRBV19
CDR3aa: ASSIQTSSSEQF

abundance: .
j_gene: TRBJ2-5
v_gene: TRBV10-1
CDR3aa: ASSESSSGGDRETQY

abundance: .
j_gene: TRBJ2-1
v_gene: TRBV4-1
CDR3aa: ASSRGTSGYNEQF

abundance: .
j_gene: TRBJ1-2
v_gene: TRBV30
CDR3aa: AWGQYYGYT

abundance: .
j_gene: TRBJ2-2
v_gene: TRBV30
CDR3aa: AWDREGATNTGELF

abundance: few
j_gene: TRBJ1-6
v_gene: TRBV6-1
CDR3aa: ASSVTSPLH

abundance: .
j_gene: TRBJ1-2
v_gene: TRBV15
CDR3aa: ATSLRLTGGNYGYT

abundance: .
j_gene: TRBJ1-1
v_gene: TRBV21-1
CDR3aa: ASSSPLTENTEAF

abundance: .
j_gene: TRBJ1-5
v_gene: TRBV28
CDR3aa: ASSSQRRTGRVNQPQH

abundance: .
j_gene: TRBJ2-5
v_gene: TRBV28
CDR3aa: ASSTPGLARETQY

abundance: .
j_gene: TRBJ2-1
v_gene: TRBV5-4
CDR3aa: ASSLLAVSYNEQF

abundance: .
j_gene: TRBJ1-2
v_gene: TRBV7-2
CDR3aa: ASIILGGNYGYT

abundance: .
j_gene: TRBJ2-4
v_gene: TRBV29-1
CDR3aa: SAGGDLIQY

abundance: .
j_gene: TRBJ1-2
v_gene: TRBV19
CDR3aa: ASSIEGGYGYT

abundance: .
j_gene: TRBJ2-1
v_gene: TRBV9
CDR3aa: ASSVGSEQF

abundance: .
j_gene: TRBJ1-2
v_gene: TRBV25-1
CDR3aa: ASRMRGTVGYT

abundance: .
j_gene: TRBJ2-5
v_gene: TRBV5-5
CDR3aa: ASSLPGGETQY

abundance: .
j_gene: TRBJ1-5
v_gene: TRBV19
CDR3aa: ASNAGTGDQPQH

abundance: .
j_gene: TRBJ2-2
v_gene: TRBV5-1
CDR3aa: ASSLTGEGKLF

abundance: once
j_gene: TRBJ1-3
v_gene: TRBV5-6
CDR3aa: ASRGTSTNTIY

abundance: .
j_gene: TRBJ2-5
v_gene: TRBV10-3
CDR3aa: AISQTGIQETQY

abundance: .
j_gene: TRBJ1-5
v_gene: TRBV15
CDR3aa: ATSRGLGAEQPQH

abundance: .
j_gene: TRBJ1-5
v_gene: TRBV6-5
CDR3aa: ASRQGGLGNQPQH

abundance: .
j_gene: TRBJ2-2
v_gene: TRBV7-2
CDR3aa: ASSSNTLLAGGFTGELF